The rows below give T cell receptor beta chains drawn from one sample of a study of graft-versus-host responses after intestinal transplantation. No antigen has been assigned to these receptors. Libraries were prepared by immunoSEQ multiplex PCR; TCRdb keeps only in-frame clonotypes and omits some of them. This table holds approximately 130,000 clones, more than 90% found once. The specimen comprised unstimulated CD4+ T cells sorted from spleen or lymph node cells, sampled before intestinal transplant. All receptors derive from a human donor who received an intestinal transplant. CDR3s include the opening cysteine and the closing phenylalanine or tryptophan. The D gene is left open where the match is weak. The size of a clone is reported for some rows only, either as once, few or many, or as a class for expanded clones.

J	D	V	size	CDR3	DNA
TRBJ1-2	TRBD1	TRBV6-1	.	CASRQIRGDGYTF	TGTGCCAGCAGACAAATCAGGGGGGATGGCTACACCTTC
TRBJ2-1	TRBD2	TRBV5-1	once	CASSLLERGGGNEQFF	TGCGCCAGCAGCTTGCTGGAGCGGGGGGGTGGCAATGAGCAGTTCTTC
TRBJ2-7	.	TRBV5-1	.	CASSLGRGNEQYF	TGCGCCAGCAGCTTGGGCAGGGGAAACGAGCAGTACTTC
TRBJ1-1	.	TRBV6-1	.	CASIPNTEAFF	TGTGCCAGCATCCCGAACACTGAAGCTTTCTTT
TRBJ2-7	.	TRBV5-1	.	CASSSGQPYEQYF	TGCGCCAGCAGCTCGGGACAACCCTACGAGCAGTACTTC
TRBJ1-2	.	TRBV5-4	.	CASSSKGGAGYGYTF	TGTGCCAGCAGCTCCAAGGGAGGGGCTGGCTATGGCTACACCTTC
TRBJ1-1	TRBD1	TRBV29-1	once	CSVARQGNTEAFF	TGCAGCGTAGCCCGACAGGGGAACACTGAAGCTTTCTTT
TRBJ2-5	TRBD2	TRBV11-2	once	CASSLGLAGGGETQYF	TGTGCCAGCAGCTTGGGTCTAGCGGGGGGTGGGGAGACCCAGTACTTC
TRBJ2-1	TRBD2	TRBV5-1	.	CASRVAGKSYNEQFF	TGCGCCAGCAGGGTAGCGGGGAAGTCCTACAATGAGCAGTTCTTC
TRBJ2-5	.	TRBV6-5	.	CASSYGLQGGETQYF	TGTGCCAGCAGTTACGGCCTACAGGGAGGGGAGACCCAGTACTTC
TRBJ1-2	TRBD1	TRBV5-1	.	CASSLEGQGALHGYTF	TGCGCCAGCAGCTTGGAGGGACAGGGGGCGCTTCATGGCTACACCTTC
TRBJ2-5	.	TRBV13	.	CASSLGLFRESVETQYF	TGTGCCAGCAGCTTGGGGTTGTTTCGGGAGTCTGTGGAGACCCAGTACTTC
TRBJ2-2	TRBD1	TRBV9	.	CASSVGRTGLGELFF	TGTGCCAGCAGCGTAGGAAGGACAGGGTTAGGGGAGCTGTTTTTT
TRBJ1-2	.	TRBV19	.	CASSRGTGRRNYGYTF	TGTGCCAGTAGTAGAGGCACAGGGAGGCGGAATTATGGCTACACCTTC
TRBJ2-3	TRBD2	TRBV5-4	.	CASSNLGEGTDTQYF	TGTGCCAGCAGCAACTTGGGGGAGGGGACAGATACGCAGTATTTT
TRBJ1-4	.	TRBV7-9	once	CASRPAGATNEKLFF	TGTGCCAGCAGACCCGCGGGTGCAACTAATGAAAAACTGTTTTTT
TRBJ2-5	TRBD2	TRBV18	.	CASSLLAGGRQETQYF	TGTGCCAGCTCCCTACTAGCGGGGGGTCGCCAAGAGACCCAGTACTTC
TRBJ2-1	.	TRBV20-1	.	CSALKDEQFF	TGCAGTGCTCTAAAGGATGAGCAGTTCTTC
TRBJ1-6	.	TRBV2	.	CASGPMGNSPLHF	TGTGCCAGTGGGCCAATGGGTAATTCACCCCTCCACTTT
TRBJ1-6	.	TRBV6-1	.	CASGGTSYSPLHF	TGTGCCAGCGGGGGGACAAGCTATTCACCCCTCCACTTT
TRBJ1-6	TRBD1	TRBV30	.	CAWSEARGVDNSPLHF	TGTGCCTGGAGTGAAGCCAGGGGGGTGGATAATTCACCCCTCCACTTT
TRBJ2-7	.	TRBV5-1	.	CASSLTGSHEQYF	TGCGCCAGCAGCTTGACAGGCAGCCACGAGCAGTACTTC
TRBJ1-5	.	TRBV5-4	.	CASSLGGGQPQHF	TGTGCCAGCAGCTTGGGAGGAGGGCAGCCCCAGCATTTT
TRBJ2-2	.	TRBV21-1	.	CASSTLPGTGRTGELFF	TGTGCCAGCAGCACATTACCCGGGACAGGGCGGACCGGGGAGCTGTTTTTT
TRBJ1-6	.	TRBV5-1	.	CASSWTGGGNSPLHF	TGCGCCAGCAGCTGGACGGGGGGTGGTAATTCACCCCTCCACTTT
TRBJ1-2	TRBD1	TRBV19	.	CASSIRGHYGYTF	TGTGCCAGTAGTATAAGGGGGCACTATGGCTACACCTTC
TRBJ2-3	.	TRBV5-1	.	CASSLGGNTDTQYF	TGCGCCAGCAGCTTGGGGGGAAACACAGATACGCAGTATTTT
TRBJ1-5	.	TRBV5-1	.	CASSPFTGDNQPQHF	TGCGCCAGCAGCCCTTTTACTGGGGACAATCAGCCCCAGCATTTT
TRBJ2-1	TRBD2	TRBV2	.	CASRGRGGLNEQFF	TGTGCCAGCAGAGGGCGGGGGGGCTTAAATGAGCAGTTCTTC
TRBJ1-2	.	TRBV6-1	.	CASTSPGKYYGYTF	TGTGCCAGCACGTCTCCGGGTAAATACTATGGCTACACCTTC
TRBJ1-1	.	TRBV12-5	.	CASGPQGPTEAFF	TGTGCTAGTGGTCCACAAGGGCCCACTGAAGCTTTCTTT
TRBJ2-7	.	TRBV5-6	.	CASRYGGGAYEQYF	TGTGCCAGCAGATACGGCGGCGGAGCCTACGAGCAGTACTTC
TRBJ1-3	.	TRBV18	.	CASSPQTGMGSGNTIYF	TGTGCCAGCTCACCACAGACAGGCATGGGCTCTGGAAACACCATATATTTT
TRBJ2-1	.	TRBV5-1	.	CASSSYRTNEQFF	TGCGCCAGCAGCTCCTACCGGACGAATGAGCAGTTCTTC
TRBJ2-1	TRBD1	TRBV9	once	CASSEGQAYNEQFF	TGTGCCAGCAGCGAGGGACAGGCCTACAATGAGCAGTTCTTC
TRBJ2-5	.	TRBV10-3	.	CAIRSQGGEETQYF	TGTGCCATCAGATCACAGGGAGGTGAGGAGACCCAGTACTTC
TRBJ1-1	.	TRBV2	.	CASSPGTEAFF	TGTGCCAGCAGCCCCGGCACTGAAGCTTTCTTT
TRBJ2-5	.	TRBV6-1	.	CASSERWLGETQYF	TGTGCCAGCAGTGAACGCTGGCTCGGTGAGACCCAGTACTTC
TRBJ2-2	TRBD2	TRBV10-3	.	CAISAGSGGTGTGELFF	TGTGCCATCAGTGCTGGTAGCGGGGGAACCGGCACCGGGGAGCTGTTTTTT
TRBJ1-2	.	TRBV19	.	CASSVGGQNGYTF	TGTGCCAGTAGTGTGGGGGGGCAGAATGGCTACACCTTC
TRBJ1-2	.	TRBV7-8	.	CASRAEGVGGYTF	TGTGCCAGCAGGGCTGAGGGGGTGGGGGGCTACACCTTC
TRBJ1-6	.	TRBV7-2	.	CASSLVATSPLHF	TGTGCCAGCAGCTTAGTCGCTACTTCACCCCTCCACTTT
TRBJ1-3	.	TRBV9	.	CASSSRQSENTIYF	TGTGCCAGCAGCTCCCGACAGTCCGAAAACACCATATATTTT
TRBJ2-7	TRBD2	TRBV27	.	CASSLSSGGFYEQYF	TGTGCCAGCAGTTTATCTAGCGGGGGGTTCTACGAGCAGTACTTC
TRBJ1-5	.	TRBV4-1	.	CASSRIPGGSDQPQHF	TGCGCCAGCAGTAGAATCCCGGGGGGTTCGGATCAGCCCCAGCATTTT
TRBJ1-3	.	TRBV18	few	CASSPLETNTIYF	TGTGCCAGCTCACCCTTGGAGACAAACACCATATATTTT
TRBJ1-2	.	TRBV6-1	once	CASSEGATSNYGYTF	TGTGCCAGCAGTGAAGGTGCCACTTCAAACTATGGCTACACCTTC
TRBJ2-7	TRBD2	TRBV5-6	.	CASRRTSGGPYEQYF	TGTGCCAGCAGGCGGACTAGCGGGGGCCCTTACGAGCAGTACTTC
TRBJ2-7	.	TRBV5-5	once	CASSFRESVGSSYEQYF	TGTGCCAGCAGCTTTAGAGAGTCTGTCGGTAGCTCCTACGAGCAGTACTTC